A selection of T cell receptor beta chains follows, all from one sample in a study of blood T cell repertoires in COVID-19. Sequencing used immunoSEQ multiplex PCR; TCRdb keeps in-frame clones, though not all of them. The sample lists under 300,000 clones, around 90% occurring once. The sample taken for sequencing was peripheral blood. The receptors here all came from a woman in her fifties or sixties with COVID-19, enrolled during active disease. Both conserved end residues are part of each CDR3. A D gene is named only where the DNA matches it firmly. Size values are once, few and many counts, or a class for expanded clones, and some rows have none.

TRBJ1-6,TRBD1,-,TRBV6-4,CASSASTGTNSPLHF,TGTGCCAGCAGTGCCTCGACAGGGACGAATTCACCCCTCCACTTT
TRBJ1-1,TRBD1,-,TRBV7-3,CASSFTGGEAFF,TGTGCCAGCAGCTTCACAGGGGGGGAAGCTTTCTTT
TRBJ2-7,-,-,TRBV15,CATSRDSSGNQYF,TGTGCCACCAGCAGAGATTCTTCCGGGAACCAGTACTTC
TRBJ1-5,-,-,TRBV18,CASSLQDNQPQHF,TGTGCCAGCTCACTACAGGATAATCAGCCCCAGCATTTT
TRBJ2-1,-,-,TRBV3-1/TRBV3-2,CASSQELTGIYNEQFF,TGTGCCAGCAGCCAAGAACTTACAGGAATCTACAATGAGCAGTTCTTC
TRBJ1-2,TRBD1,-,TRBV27,CASSSSGGYGYGYTF,TGTGCCAGCAGTTCATCAGGGGGTTATGGCTATGGCTACACCTTC
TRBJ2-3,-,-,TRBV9,CASSVGQRSTDTQYF,TGTGCCAGCAGCGTAGGACAGAGGAGCACAGATACGCAGTATTTT
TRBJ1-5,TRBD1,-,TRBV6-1,CASSEGRGGYSNQPQHF,TGTGCCAGCAGTGAAGGGAGAGGGGGCTATAGCAATCAGCCCCAGCATTTT
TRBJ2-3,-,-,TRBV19,CASQHTGYTDTQYF,TGTGCCAGTCAGCACACAGGGTACACAGATACGCAGTATTTT
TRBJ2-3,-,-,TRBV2,CASDRRTDTQYF,TGTGCCAGTGACAGACGCACAGATACGCAGTATTTT
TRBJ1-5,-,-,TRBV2,CASSPHDGYSNQPQHF,TGTGCCAGCAGTCCCCACGACGGGTATAGCAATCAGCCCCAGCATTTT
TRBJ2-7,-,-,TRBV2,CASSALLGTLGGDF,TGTGCCAGCAGCGCTCTCCTTGGGACCCTTGGCGGGGACTTC
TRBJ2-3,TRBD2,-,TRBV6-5,CASSGTSGPTDTQYF,TGTGCCAGCTCCGGGACTAGCGGACCCACAGATACGCAGTATTTT
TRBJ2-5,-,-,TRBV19,CASSSNRGGQETQYF,TGTGCCAGTAGTTCTAACAGGGGAGGCCAAGAGACCCAGTACTTC
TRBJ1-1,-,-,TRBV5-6,CASSFRENTEAFF,TGTGCCAGCAGCTTTCGGGAGAACACTGAAGCTTTCTTT
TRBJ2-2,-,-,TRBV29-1,CSASGGTNTGELFF,TGCAGCGCATCTGGGGGGACCAACACCGGGGAGCTGTTTTTT
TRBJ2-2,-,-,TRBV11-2,CASRLWSASNTGELFF,TGTGCCAGCAGACTCTGGAGCGCCTCGAACACCGGGGAGCTGTTTTTT
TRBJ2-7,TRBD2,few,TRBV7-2,CATRPGTSVYEQYF,TGTGCCACCAGGCCGGGGACTAGCGTCTACGAGCAGTACTTC
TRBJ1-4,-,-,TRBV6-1,CASSAAWGGRGEKLFF,TGTGCCAGCAGTGCCGCGTGGGGGGGGCGAGGTGAAAAACTGTTTTTT
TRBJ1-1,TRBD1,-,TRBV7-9,CASSQQGTMNTEAFF,TGTGCCAGCAGCCAACAGGGGACCATGAACACTGAAGCTTTCTTT
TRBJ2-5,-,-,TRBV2,CASRVGGLQETQYF,TGTGCCAGCAGGGTGGGGGGGCTCCAGGAGACCCAGTACTTC
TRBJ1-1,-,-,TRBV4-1,CASSQGSWNTEAFF,TGCGCCAGCAGCCAAGGTTCCTGGAACACTGAAGCTTTCTTT